This is a list of T cell receptor beta chains from one sample in a study of cytomegalovirus exposure and HLA in healthy donors. The method was immunoSEQ multiplex PCR; TCRdb's version includes in-frame clones alone and lacks a portion of them. The data hold 250,000 to 350,000 clones, with about 66% observed a single time. The sequenced material came from PBMCs. These receptors originate from a female donor in good health and CMV-seronegative. Each CDR3 is given with its conserved first and last residue. The D gene is left open where the match is weak. The size field is filled for only some rows; it gives once, few, many or a size class.

D	V	size	J	CDR3	DNA
TRBD2	TRBV19	few	TRBJ2-5	CASSIGGGDETQYF	TGTGCCAGTAGTATAGGGGGAGGGGACGAGACCCAGTACTTC
TRBD2	TRBV6-1	-	TRBJ2-1	CASSGLSSGRANEQFF	TGTGCCAGCAGTGGCTTGTCTAGCGGGAGGGCCAATGAGCAGTTCTTC
-	TRBV7-9	-	TRBJ1-1	CSSSLVAENTEAFF	TGTTCCAGCAGCTTAGTTGCGGAGAACACTGAAGCTTTCTTT
-	TRBV5-1	-	TRBJ1-1	CASSLAPRSEAFF	TGCGCCAGCAGCTTAGCACCCCGGAGTGAAGCTTTCTTT
-	TRBV19	-	TRBJ1-1	CASSIGRYTEAFF	TGTGCCAGTAGTATAGGCAGGTACACTGAAGCTTTCTTT
TRBD2	TRBV9	-	TRBJ2-1	CASSVYSGSAYEQFF	TGTGCCAGCAGCGTGTATAGCGGGAGCGCTTATGAGCAGTTCTTC
-	TRBV10-3	-	TRBJ1-1	CAIRTGGGQAFF	TGTGCCATCAGGACAGGAGGTGGACAAGCTTTCTTT
TRBD2	TRBV7-2	-	TRBJ2-7	CASSFSGRSYEQYF	TGTGCCAGCAGCTTTAGCGGGAGATCCTACGAGCAGTACTTC
-	TRBV23-1	-	TRBJ1-3	CASSQSHRLGNTIYF	TGCGCCAGCAGTCAATCCCACAGGCTTGGAAACACCATATATTTT
-	TRBV18	few	TRBJ2-7	CASSPGSYEQYF	TGTGCCAGCTCACCGGGCAGCTACGAGCAGTACTTC
TRBD1	TRBV6-5	-	TRBJ2-1	CASSYGTGLDEQFF	TGTGCCAGCAGTTACGGGACAGGGTTAGATGAGCAGTTCTTC
TRBD1	TRBV6-6	once	TRBJ1-2	CASSYPASDRGHGYTF	TGTGCCAGCAGTTACCCGGCCTCGGACAGGGGGCATGGCTACACCTTC
-	TRBV28	-	TRBJ2-7	CASSFGLALREQYF	TGTGCCAGCAGTTTTGGTCTAGCGCTGAGGGAGCAGTACTTC
-	TRBV25-1	few	TRBJ1-5	CAGLRVNQPQHF	TGTGCCGGCCTGAGGGTCAATCAGCCCCAGCATTTT
-	TRBV28	-	TRBJ1-1	CASSAAGAGTEAFF	TGTGCCAGCAGTGCTGCTGGAGCTGGCACTGAAGCTTTCTTT
-	TRBV15	-	TRBJ2-7	CATSRDGTGREYEQYF	TGTGCCACCAGCAGAGACGGAACAGGCCGGGAGTACGAGCAGTACTTC